What follows is one T cell receptor beta chain and its context. Its antigen is unknown. The culture ran for around nine days before CD4+ T cells were isolated. Vaccine recipients, nucleocapsid antibody negative, had no prior SARS-CoV-2 infection. These data originate in a study of vaccination effects on CD4 cells after COVID-19. Study summary: ViraFEST assay sequencing came after antigen-specific CD4+ T cells were expanded with viral peptide pools. The culture medium for two million PBMC per well included around 9 IU/ml IL-2 and around 10 ug/ml peptides.

The CDR3 is 16 residues long. V lost 2 bases, J lost 4 bases, and 17 bases lay in between. Germline CDR1 MNHEY, CDR2 SVGEGT. TCRdb's table, derived via immunoSEQ multiplex PCR, lists solely in-frame clones and lacks some. The sample lists under 50,000 clones; 67% were seen once. This receptor was taken from a human donor who received a COVID-19 vaccine. Sample: CD4+ T cells from PBMCs cultured without peptide, taken before COVID-19 vaccination. The chain links TRBV6-2 or TRBV6-3 to TRBJ1-2, with D perhaps matching TRBD1 (5 bases). CDR3 loop: CASSYGAMGQFYGYTF. The CDR3, as DNA: TGTGCCAGCAGTTACGGGGCCATGGGGCAATTCTATGGCTACACCTTC.